The subject of this entry is one T cell receptor beta chain. What it recognizes is unknown. TCRdb analysed the 5' RACE reads with MiXCR anew, one entry per CDR3 protein. The sample comprises about 43,000 distinct CDR3 sequences, approximately 22% of which are singletons, and roughly 6.5% rests with the top ten. Documented time point: blood at routine non-recurrence follow-up after resection. Unsorted whole RNA from tumor, nontumor lung or frozen PBMC underwent sequencing. This sample is part of a study of spatial heterogeneity in lung cancer. Study at large: In cases with available follow-up PBMC samples, these were sequenced at a median of approximately 2 years after resection. The study consistently detected more beta-chain than alpha-chain sequences.

Study-wide results and caveats: Resection saw ubiquitous expanded tumor TCRs appear in blood more than follow-up did.

The receptor was isolated from a female donor with early-stage non-small cell lung cancer. The sequenced sample was PBMCs, obtained at follow-up.

This chain's CDR3 is CSAEGGAGTEAFF. CDR3 DNA sequence: TGCAGCGCCGAAGGGGGGGCGGGCACTGAAGCTTTCTTT. The chain couples TRBV29-1 to TRBJ1-1, with a tentative D call TRBD1 (6 bases). CDR3 length equals 13 residues. V was pared by 7 bases and J by 4 bases, with 16 bases between. The V gene's germline CDR1 is SQVTM and CDR2 ANQGSEA.